The T cell receptor beta chain described here comes from a study of T cells after posttransplantation cyclophosphamide. The study, taken as a whole, reports: After PTCy, TRB diversity resembled that of CNI/methotrexate controls. Later blood repertoires were often dominated by clones from the donor CD8+ memory compartment.

The assay was immunoSEQ multiplex PCR, and TCRdb's table has in-frame clones only and misses some. The sample holds thousands of clones, 60% to 80% seen once. A word on this clone: Its antigen is currently unknown.

The germline CDR1 and CDR2 sequences are SGHNT and YYREEE (reference sequence). Trimming removed 4 bases from V and 3 bases from J, with 17 bases in between. There are 17 residues in the CDR3. A marrow graft followed busulfan-fludarabine conditioning, with cyclophosphamide on days +3 and +4. The V gene is TRBV5-4, the J gene TRBJ1-6; weak D call: TRBD1 (5 bases). This receptor was obtained from a male patient aged 55 to 69 who received an allogeneic stem cell transplant from an unrelated donor, was CMV-positive, and had no GVHD. The graft donor may have given rise to some T cells. The sequencing here drew on PBMCs, taken after allogeneic stem cell transplant with posttransplant cyclophosphamide. The CDR3 coding sequence is TGTGCCAGCAGCCGGACTCAGGGAGGTGGCTATAATTCACCCCTCCACTTT. Its protein product is CASSRTQGGGYNSPLHF. The full variable domain, rest sourced from reference TRBV5-4 and TRBJ1-6, is ETGVTQSPTHLIKTRGQQVTLRCSSQSGHNTVSWYQQALGQGPQFIFQYYREEENGRGNFPPRFSGLQFPNYSSELNVNALELDDSALYLCASSRTQGGGYNSPLHFGNGTRLTVT.